These 6 T cell receptor beta chains were sequenced from one sample in a study of blood T cell repertoires in COVID-19. The assay was immunoSEQ multiplex PCR, and TCRdb's table has in-frame clones only and misses some. This table has about 140,000 clones, 80% to 85% appearing once. The material sequenced was peripheral blood. These TCRs come from a woman in her fifties or sixties with acute or convalescent COVID-19.

A few counts support this clone. This chain uses TRBV7-9 with TRBJ2-7; 7 nucleotides match TRBD2. The CDR3 length is 13 residues. The ends lost 6 bases at V and 4 bases at J; junction bases unmatched: 6. Germline V gene data show CDR1 as SEHNR and CDR2 as FQNEAQ (reference sequence). In nucleotides, the CDR3 is TGTGCCAGCAGTCCGCCGGGGGGTTACGAGCAGTACTTC. Protein sequence: CASSPPGGYEQYF.

This chain links TRBV7-2 with TRBJ2-3; no firm D call. The CDR3 loop spans 13 amino acids. V was clipped by 2 bases and J by 6 bases, with 9 bases between them. CDR1 and CDR2 from the germline V gene are SGHTA and FQGNSA. This CDR3 reads CASSLSRRDTQYF. The CDR3 coding sequence is TGTGCCAGCAGCTTATCCCGCAGGGATACGCAGTATTTT.

This clone was detected once. The rearrangement uses TRBV3-1 (or the pseudogene TRBV3-2) and TRBJ2-7; 7 positions match TRBD2. The V gene end was trimmed by 0 bases and the J gene end by 1 base; junction bases not matched to a gene: 6. CDR1 LGHDT and CDR2 YNNKEL come from the germline V gene (reference sequence). The CDR3 consists of 16 residues. CDR3 protein: CASSQERGRGSYEQYF. CDR3 bases: TGTGCCAGCAGCCAAGAACGTGGGAGGGGTTCCTACGAGCAGTACTTC.

The CDR3 sequence: CASSARLAGLTDTQYF. CDR3 coding DNA: TGTGCCAGCAGTGCAAGACTAGCGGGCCTCACAGATACGCAGTATTTT. The rearrangement links TRBV6-1 to TRBJ2-3, with 10 bases lining up with TRBD2. The CDR3 runs 16 residues. Losses at the gene ends were 4 bases for V and 2 bases for J; bases not matched to a gene: 6. CDR1 and CDR2 (germline): MNHNS, SASEGT.

The chain uses TRBV7-2 and TRBJ1-4; no clear D. In germline, CDR1 is SGHTA, CDR2 FQGNSA. This CDR3 contains 17 residues. Trimming removed 5 bases at V and 0 bases at J, with 16 bases between. The CDR3 sequence: CASSPTRETATNEKLFF. Here the CDR3 DNA reads TGTGCCAGCAGCCCGACAAGGGAGACGGCAACTAATGAAAAACTGTTTTTT.

This chain joins TRBV5-4 and TRBJ2-4; maybe TRBD2 (6 bases). Trimming removed 4 bases at V and 5 bases at J, with 16 bases between. The length of the CDR3 is 15 residues. The germline CDR1 and CDR2 sequences are SGHNT and YYREEE (reference sequence). The CDR3 protein is CASSPSGGPENIQYF. The CDR3 DNA reads as TGTGCCAGCAGCCCTTCAGGAGGGCCGGAAAACATTCAGTACTTC. The complete variable domain, with remaining parts taken from reference TRBV5-4 and TRBJ2-4, reads ETGVTQSPTHLIKTRGQQVTLRCSSQSGHNTVSWYQQALGQGPQFIFQYYREEENGRGNFPPRFSGLQFPNYSSELNVNALELDDSALYLCASSPSGGPENIQYFGAGTRLSVL.